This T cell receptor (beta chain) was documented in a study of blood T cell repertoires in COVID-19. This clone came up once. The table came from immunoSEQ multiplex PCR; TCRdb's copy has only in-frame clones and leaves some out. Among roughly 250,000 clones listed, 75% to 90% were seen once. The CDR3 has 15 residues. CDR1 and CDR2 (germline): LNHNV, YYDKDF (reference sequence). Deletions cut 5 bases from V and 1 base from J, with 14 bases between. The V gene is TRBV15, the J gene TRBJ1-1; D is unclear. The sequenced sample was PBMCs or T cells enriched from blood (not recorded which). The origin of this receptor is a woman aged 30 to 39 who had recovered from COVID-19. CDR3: CATSGILHPNTEAFF. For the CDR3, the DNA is TGTGCCACCAGCGGTATACTTCACCCGAACACTGAAGCTTTCTTT.